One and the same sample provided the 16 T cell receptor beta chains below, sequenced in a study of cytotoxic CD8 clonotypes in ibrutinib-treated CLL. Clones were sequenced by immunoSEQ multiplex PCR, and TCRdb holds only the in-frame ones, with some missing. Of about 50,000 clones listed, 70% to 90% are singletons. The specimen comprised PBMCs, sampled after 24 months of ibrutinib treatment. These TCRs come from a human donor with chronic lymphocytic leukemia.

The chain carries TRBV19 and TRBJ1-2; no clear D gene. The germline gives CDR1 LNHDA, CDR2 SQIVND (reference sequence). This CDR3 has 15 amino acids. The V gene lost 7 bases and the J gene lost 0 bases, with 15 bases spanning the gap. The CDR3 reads CASNIGRAANYGYTF. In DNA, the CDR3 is TGTGCCAGTAACATCGGACGAGCAGCTAACTATGGCTACACCTTC.

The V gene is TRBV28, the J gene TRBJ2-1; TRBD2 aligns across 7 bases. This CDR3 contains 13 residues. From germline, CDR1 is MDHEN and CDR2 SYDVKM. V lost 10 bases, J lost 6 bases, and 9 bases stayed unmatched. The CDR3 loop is CATRLAAFNEQFF. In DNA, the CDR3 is TGTGCCACCAGACTAGCCGCCTTCAATGAGCAGTTCTTC.

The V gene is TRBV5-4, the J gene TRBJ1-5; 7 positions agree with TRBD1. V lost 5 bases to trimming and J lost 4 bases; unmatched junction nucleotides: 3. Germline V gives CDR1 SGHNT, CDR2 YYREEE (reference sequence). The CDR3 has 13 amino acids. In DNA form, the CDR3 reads TGTGCCAGCAGTCCAGGGGGTAATCAGCCCCAGCATTTT. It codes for CASSPGGNQPQHF. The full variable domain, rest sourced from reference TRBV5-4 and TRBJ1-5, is ETGVTQSPTHLIKTRGQQVTLRCSSQSGHNTVSWYQQALGQGPQFIFQYYREEENGRGNFPPRFSGLQFPNYSSELNVNALELDDSALYLCASSPGGNQPQHFGDGTRLSIL.

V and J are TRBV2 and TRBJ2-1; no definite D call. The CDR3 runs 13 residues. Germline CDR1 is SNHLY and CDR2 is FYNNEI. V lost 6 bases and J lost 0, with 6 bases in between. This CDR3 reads CASRVLSYNEQFF. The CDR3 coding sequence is TGTGCCAGCAGAGTGCTCTCCTACAATGAGCAGTTCTTC.

This chain's CDR3 is CASSVEGWLAGGGDTQYF. CDR3 DNA sequence: TGTGCCAGCAGTGTTGAGGGGTGGCTAGCGGGAGGAGGAGATACGCAGTATTTT. The chain recombines TRBV7-9 with TRBJ2-3; TRBD2 aligns across 11 bases. The length of the CDR3 is 18 residues. Germline CDR1 and CDR2: SEHNR and FQNEAQ (reference sequence). J was trimmed by 5 bases and V by 6 bases; bases with no gene match: 16.

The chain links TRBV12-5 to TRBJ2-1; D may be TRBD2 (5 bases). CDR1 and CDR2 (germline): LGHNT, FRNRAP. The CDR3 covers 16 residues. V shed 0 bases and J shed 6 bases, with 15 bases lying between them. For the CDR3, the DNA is TGTGCTAGTGGTTTGGTACGGGCCGGGAACTTCAATGAGCAGTTCTTC. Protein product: CASGLVRAGNFNEQFF.

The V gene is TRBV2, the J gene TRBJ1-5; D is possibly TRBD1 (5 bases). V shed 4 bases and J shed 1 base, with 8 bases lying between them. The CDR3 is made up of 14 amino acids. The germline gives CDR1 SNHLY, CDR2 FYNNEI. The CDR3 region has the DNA TGTGCCAGCAGTGCCCGGACAAGCAATCAGCCCCAGCATTTT. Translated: CASSARTSNQPQHF.

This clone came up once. CDR3 nucleotide sequence: TGTGCCAGCAGCGTTGGTCGTGGCATGGAGACCCAGTACTTC. Amino acids: CASSVGRGMETQYF. The genes are TRBV9 and TRBJ2-5, with unresolved D. CDR1 and CDR2 (germline): SGDLS, YYNGEE. This CDR3 comprises 14 residues. V was shortened by 2 bases and J by 5 bases, with 13 bases between the two germline ends.

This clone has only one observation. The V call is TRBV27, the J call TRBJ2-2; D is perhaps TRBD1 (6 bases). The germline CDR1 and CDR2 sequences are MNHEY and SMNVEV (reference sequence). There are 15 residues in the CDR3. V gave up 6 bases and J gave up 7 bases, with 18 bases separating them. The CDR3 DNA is TGTGCCAGCAGCCCTATCGTGGGGGCTAGCGGGGAGCTGTTTTTT. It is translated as CASSPIVGASGELFF.

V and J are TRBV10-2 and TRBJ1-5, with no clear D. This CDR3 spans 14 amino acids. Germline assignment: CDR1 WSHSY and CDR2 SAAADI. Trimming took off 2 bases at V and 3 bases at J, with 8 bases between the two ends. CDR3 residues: CASSEGLNNQPQHF. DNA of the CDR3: TGCGCCAGCAGTGAGGGACTGAACAATCAGCCCCAGCATTTT.

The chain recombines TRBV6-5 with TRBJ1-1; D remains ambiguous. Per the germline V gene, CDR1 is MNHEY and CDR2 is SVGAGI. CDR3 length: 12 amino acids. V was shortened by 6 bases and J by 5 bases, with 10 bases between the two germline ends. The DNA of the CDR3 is TGTGCCAGCAGGGCCGGGTATACTGAAGCTTTCTTT. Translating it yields CASRAGYTEAFF.

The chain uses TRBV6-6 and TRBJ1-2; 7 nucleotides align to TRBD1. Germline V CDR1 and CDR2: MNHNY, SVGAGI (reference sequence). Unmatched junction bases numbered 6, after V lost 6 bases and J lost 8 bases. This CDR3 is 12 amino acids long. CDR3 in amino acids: CASSDRQGGYTF. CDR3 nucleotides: TGTGCCAGCAGCGACAGACAGGGAGGCTACACCTTC.

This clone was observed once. The CDR3 spells CASMGRRLNTEAFF. The CDR3 DNA is TGTGCCAGCATGGGGCGACGGTTGAACACTGAAGCTTTCTTT. This chain uses TRBV27 with TRBJ1-1; perhaps TRBD1 as D (5 bases). In germline, CDR1 is MNHEY, CDR2 SMNVEV (reference sequence). The CDR3 spans 14 residues. V was cut by 7 bases and J by 0 bases, with 12 bases left in between.

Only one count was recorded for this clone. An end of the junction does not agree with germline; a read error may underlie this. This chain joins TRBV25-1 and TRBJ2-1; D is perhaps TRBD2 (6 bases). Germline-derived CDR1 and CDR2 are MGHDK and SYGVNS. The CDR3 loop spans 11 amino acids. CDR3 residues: CASSELGLRVF. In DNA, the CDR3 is TGTGCCAGCAGTGAACTGGGACTTCGGGTCTTC.

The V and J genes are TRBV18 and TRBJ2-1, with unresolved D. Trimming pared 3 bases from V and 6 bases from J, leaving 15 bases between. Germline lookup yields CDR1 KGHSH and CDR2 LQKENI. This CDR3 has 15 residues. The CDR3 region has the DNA TGTGCCAGCTCACCCGCCCTCTTGGCGGCCAATGAGCAGTTCTTC. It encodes CASSPALLAANEQFF. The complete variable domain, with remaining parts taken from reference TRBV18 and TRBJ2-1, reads NAGVMQNPRHLVRRRGQEARLRCSPMKGHSHVYWYRQLPEEGLKFMVYLQKENIIDESGMPKERFSAEFPKEGPSILRIQQVVRGDSAAYFCASSPALLAANEQFFGPGTRLTVL.

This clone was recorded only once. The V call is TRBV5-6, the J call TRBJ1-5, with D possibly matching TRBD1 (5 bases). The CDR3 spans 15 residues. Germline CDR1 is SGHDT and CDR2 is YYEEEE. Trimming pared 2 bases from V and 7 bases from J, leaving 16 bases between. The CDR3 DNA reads TGTGCCAGCAGCTTAAGTTGGGGCGGCAGGCAGCCCCAGCATTTT. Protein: CASSLSWGGRQPQHF.